This TCR beta chain derives from a study of T-cell memory formation after mild COVID-19. Across the study: TCR clustering was largely donor specific. Study-level points and caveats: Some clones that responded were present in memory (sampled pre-infection), which suggests cross-reactive memory joined. Clones that contracted from day 15 to 85 were balanced CD4/CD8, while later expanders leaned CD4+.

Points on this clonotype: Antigen: not known.

TCRdb called the 5' RACE reads again in MiXCR, with one record for every CDR3 protein. The sample yields 300,000 to 400,000 distinct CDR3 sequences, roughly 15% seen once. The sample was PBMCs or a T cell subset sorted from them (not recorded which). The origin of this receptor is a man aged 18 to 29 who had mild COVID-19 (a few samples of this study predate the infection). Cell type and time point are not known.

CDR3 DNA sequence: TGTGCCACCAGCAGAGCACCGGGACAGGGGAACACTGAAGCTTTCTTT. Amino acid sequence: CATSRAPGQGNTEAFF. V and J are TRBV15 and TRBJ1-1, with TRBD1 matching 9 bases. The V and J ends lost 1 base and 1 base, in that order; junction bases with no gene match: 4. This CDR3 region has 16 residues. The germline V gene encodes CDR1 LNHNV and CDR2 YYDKDF (reference sequence). Based on the CDR3 plus reference TRBV15 and TRBJ1-1, the full variable domain is DAMVIQNPRYQVTQFGKPVTLSCSQTLNHNVMYWYQQKSSQAPKLLFHYYDKDFNNEADTPDNFQSRRPNTSFCFLDIRSPGLGDTAMYLCATSRAPGQGNTEAFFGQGTRLTVV.